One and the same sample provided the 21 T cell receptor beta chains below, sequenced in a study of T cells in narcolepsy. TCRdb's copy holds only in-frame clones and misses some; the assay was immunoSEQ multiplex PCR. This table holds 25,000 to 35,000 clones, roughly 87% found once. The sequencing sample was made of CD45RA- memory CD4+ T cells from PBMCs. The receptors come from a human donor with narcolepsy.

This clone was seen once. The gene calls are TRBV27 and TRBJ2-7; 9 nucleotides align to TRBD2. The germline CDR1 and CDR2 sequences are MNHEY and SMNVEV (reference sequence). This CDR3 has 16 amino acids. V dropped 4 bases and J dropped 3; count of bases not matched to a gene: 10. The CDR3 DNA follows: TGTGCCAGCAGTTCTCCGCGGGGTAGCGGGGGCTACGAGCAGTACTTC. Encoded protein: CASSSPRGSGGYEQYF.

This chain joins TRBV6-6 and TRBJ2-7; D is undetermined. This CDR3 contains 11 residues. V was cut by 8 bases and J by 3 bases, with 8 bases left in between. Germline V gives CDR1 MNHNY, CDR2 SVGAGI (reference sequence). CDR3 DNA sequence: TGTGCCAGCCACGACGGCTACGAGCAGTACTTC. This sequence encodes CASHDGYEQYF.

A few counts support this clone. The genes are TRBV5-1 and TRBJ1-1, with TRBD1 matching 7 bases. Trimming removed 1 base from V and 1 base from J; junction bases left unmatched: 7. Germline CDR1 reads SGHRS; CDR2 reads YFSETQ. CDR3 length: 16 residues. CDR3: CASSLSGGQTNTEAFF. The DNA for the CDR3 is TGCGCCAGCAGCTTGAGTGGGGGACAGACGAACACTGAAGCTTTCTTT.

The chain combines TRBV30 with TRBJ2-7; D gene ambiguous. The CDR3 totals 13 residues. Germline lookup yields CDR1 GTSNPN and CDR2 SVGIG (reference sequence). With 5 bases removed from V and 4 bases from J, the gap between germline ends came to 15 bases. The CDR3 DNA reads TGTGCCTGGTCCTCTGGTTTTTCATACGAGCAGTACTTC. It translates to CAWSSGFSYEQYF.

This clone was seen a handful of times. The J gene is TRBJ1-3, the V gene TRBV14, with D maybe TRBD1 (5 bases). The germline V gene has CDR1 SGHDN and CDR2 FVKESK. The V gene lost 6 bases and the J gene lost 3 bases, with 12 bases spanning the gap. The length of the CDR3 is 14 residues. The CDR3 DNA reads TGTGCCAGCAGTCAGGGAGGTGGTGGAAACACCATATATTTT. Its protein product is CASSQGGGGNTIYF.

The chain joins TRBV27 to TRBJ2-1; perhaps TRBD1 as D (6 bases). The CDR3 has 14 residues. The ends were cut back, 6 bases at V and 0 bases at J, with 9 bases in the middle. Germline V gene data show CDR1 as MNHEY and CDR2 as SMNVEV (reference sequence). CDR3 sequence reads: CASSGQLSYNEQFF. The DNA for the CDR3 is TGTGCCAGCAGCGGACAGCTCTCCTACAATGAGCAGTTCTTC.

CDR3 sequence: CASSTHLAKGAGELFF. In DNA, the CDR3 is TGTGCCAGTAGTACCCACCTAGCGAAGGGGGCCGGGGAGCTGTTTTTT. The V and J genes are TRBV19 and TRBJ2-2; the D gene could be TRBD1 or TRBD2 (6 bases each). Deletions cut 4 bases from V and 6 bases from J, with 18 bases between. In germline, CDR1 is LNHDA, CDR2 SQIVND (reference sequence). The CDR3 consists of 16 residues.

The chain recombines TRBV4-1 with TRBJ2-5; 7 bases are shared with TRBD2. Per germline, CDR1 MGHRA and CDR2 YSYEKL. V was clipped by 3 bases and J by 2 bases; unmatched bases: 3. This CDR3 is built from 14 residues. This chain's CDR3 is CASSQGGVQETQYF. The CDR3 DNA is TGCGCCAGCAGCCAGGGGGGGGTGCAAGAGACCCAGTACTTC.

The CDR3 is CASSQVQGGGNTIYF. The CDR3 DNA follows: TGCGCCAGCAGCCAGGTACAGGGAGGTGGAAACACCATATATTTT. The chain combines TRBV5-1 with TRBJ1-3, with D perhaps TRBD1 (6 bases). The CDR3 sequence is 15 residues long. CDR1 is SGHRS and CDR2 is YFSETQ in the germline V gene. V lost 4 bases to trimming and J lost 3 bases, with 14 bases between them.

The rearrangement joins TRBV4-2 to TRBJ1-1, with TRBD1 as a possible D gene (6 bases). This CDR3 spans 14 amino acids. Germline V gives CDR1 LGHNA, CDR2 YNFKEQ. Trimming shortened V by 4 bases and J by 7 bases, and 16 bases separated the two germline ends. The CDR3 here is CASSRGGAQGEAFF. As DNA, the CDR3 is TGTGCCAGCAGCCGGGGGGGGGCCCAGGGTGAAGCTTTCTTT.

The CDR3 is CASSPGTGSLNYGYTF. Here the CDR3 DNA reads TGCGCCAGCAGCCCGGGGACAGGGAGCCTTAACTATGGCTACACCTTC. The chain has TRBV5-1 and TRBJ1-2; 9 nucleotides match TRBD1. The CDR3 is made up of 16 amino acids. CDR1 SGHRS and CDR2 YFSETQ come from the germline V gene. V shed 4 bases, J shed 1 base, and the junction held 8 bases outside the gene matches.

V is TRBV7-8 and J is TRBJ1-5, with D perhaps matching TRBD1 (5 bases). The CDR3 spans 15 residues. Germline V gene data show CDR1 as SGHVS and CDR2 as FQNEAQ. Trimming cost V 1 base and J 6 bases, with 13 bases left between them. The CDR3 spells CASSLGSGGTQPQHF. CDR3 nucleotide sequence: TGTGCCAGCAGCTTAGGTTCGGGGGGAACTCAGCCCCAGCATTTT.

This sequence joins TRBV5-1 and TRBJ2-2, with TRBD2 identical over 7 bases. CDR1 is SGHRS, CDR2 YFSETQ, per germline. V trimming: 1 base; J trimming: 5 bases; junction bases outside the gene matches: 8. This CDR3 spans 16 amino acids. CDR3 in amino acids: CASSLHQRGSTGELFF. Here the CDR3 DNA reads TGCGCCAGCAGCTTGCACCAGCGGGGATCGACCGGGGAGCTGTTTTTT.

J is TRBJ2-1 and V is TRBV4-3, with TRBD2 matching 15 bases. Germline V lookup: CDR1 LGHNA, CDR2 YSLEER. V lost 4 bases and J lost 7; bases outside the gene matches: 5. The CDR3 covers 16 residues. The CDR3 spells CASSPRGLAGGNEQFF. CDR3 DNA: TGCGCCAGCAGCCCCCGAGGACTAGCGGGGGGGAATGAGCAGTTCTTC.

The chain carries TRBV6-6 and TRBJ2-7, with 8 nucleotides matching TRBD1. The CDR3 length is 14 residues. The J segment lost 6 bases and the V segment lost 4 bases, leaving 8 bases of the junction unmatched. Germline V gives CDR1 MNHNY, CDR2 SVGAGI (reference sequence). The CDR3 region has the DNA TGTGCCAGCAGTTCGATCCGGGACAGGACCGAGCAGTACTTC. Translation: CASSSIRDRTEQYF.

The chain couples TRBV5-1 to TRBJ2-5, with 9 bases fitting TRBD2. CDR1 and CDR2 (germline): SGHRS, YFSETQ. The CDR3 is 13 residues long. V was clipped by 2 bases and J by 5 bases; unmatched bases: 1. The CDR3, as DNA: TGCGCCAGCAGCTTCAGCGGGGGGGAGACCCAGTACTTC. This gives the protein CASSFSGGETQYF.

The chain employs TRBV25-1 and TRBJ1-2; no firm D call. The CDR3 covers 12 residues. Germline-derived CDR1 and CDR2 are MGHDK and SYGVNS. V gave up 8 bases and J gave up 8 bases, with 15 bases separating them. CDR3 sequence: CASQTESDGYTF. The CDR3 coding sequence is TGTGCCAGCCAAACCGAGAGTGACGGCTACACCTTC.

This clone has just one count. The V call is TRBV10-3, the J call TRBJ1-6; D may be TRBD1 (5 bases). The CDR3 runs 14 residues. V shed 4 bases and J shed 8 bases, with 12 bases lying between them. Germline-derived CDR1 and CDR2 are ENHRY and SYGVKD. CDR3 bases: TGTGCCATCAGTGGAGGGGTCCGGGATTCACCCCTCCACTTT. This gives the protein CAISGGVRDSPLHF.

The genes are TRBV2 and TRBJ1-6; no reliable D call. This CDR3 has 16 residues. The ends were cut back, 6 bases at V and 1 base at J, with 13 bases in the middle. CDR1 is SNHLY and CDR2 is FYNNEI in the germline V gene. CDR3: CASSPGMWSYNSPLHF. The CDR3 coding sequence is TGTGCCAGCAGCCCCGGGATGTGGTCCTATAATTCACCCCTCCACTTT.

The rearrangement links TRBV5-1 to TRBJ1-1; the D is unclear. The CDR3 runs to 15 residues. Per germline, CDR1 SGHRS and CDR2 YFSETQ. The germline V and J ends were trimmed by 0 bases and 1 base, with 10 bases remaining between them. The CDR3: CASSLAGGGNTEAFF. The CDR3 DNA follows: TGCGCCAGCAGCTTGGCGGGTGGCGGGAACACTGAAGCTTTCTTT.

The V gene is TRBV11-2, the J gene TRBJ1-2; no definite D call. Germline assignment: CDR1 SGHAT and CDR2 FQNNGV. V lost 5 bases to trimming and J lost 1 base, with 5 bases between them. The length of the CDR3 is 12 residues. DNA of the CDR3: TGTGCCAGCAGCCTACGTAACTATGGCTACACCTTC. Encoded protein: CASSLRNYGYTF.